A single sample gave rise to the 30 T cell receptor beta chains below, sequenced in a study of cytomegalovirus exposure and HLA in healthy donors. Primers included in the PCR were 60 Vbeta and 13 Jbeta primers. Clones were sequenced by immunoSEQ multiplex PCR, and TCRdb holds only the in-frame ones, with some missing. The sample records 100,000 to 150,000 clones, around two thirds being singletons. The sample was PBMCs. Receptors were obtained from a human donor in good health.

The rearrangement joins TRBV13 to TRBJ2-5, with D possibly being TRBD2 (5 bases). The CDR3 spans 16 residues. The V gene lost 5 bases and the J gene lost 3 bases, with 19 bases spanning the gap. Germline CDR1 and CDR2: PRHDT and FYEKMQ (reference sequence). CDR3 sequence reads: CASSPGRVRGKETQYF. In DNA, the CDR3 is TGTGCCAGCAGCCCTGGGCGGGTTCGGGGTAAAGAGACCCAGTACTTC.

V and J are TRBV30 and TRBJ1-2; possibly TRBD1 for D (6 bases). Per the germline V gene, CDR1 is GTSNPN and CDR2 is SVGIG (reference sequence). CDR3 length: 12 amino acids. V lost 8 bases and J 4 bases, leaving 14 bases between the germline ends. Here the CDR3 reads CARTEGVYGYTF. The CDR3 region has the DNA TGTGCCCGGACAGAGGGGGTCTATGGCTACACCTTC. The variable domain in full, with the rest retrieved from reference TRBV30 and TRBJ1-2, is SQTIHQWPATLVQPVGSPLSLECTVEGTSNPNLYWYRQAAGRGLQLLFYSVGIGQISSEVPQNLSASRPQDRQFILSSKKLLLSDSGFYLCARTEGVYGYTFGSGTRLTVV.

V gene TRBV11-2 combines with J gene TRBJ2-7, with 10 bases identical to TRBD2. The CDR3 contains 14 residues. CDR1 and CDR2 from the germline V gene are SGHAT and FQNNGV. With V trimmed by 8 bases and J by 5 bases, 9 bases remained unmatched. Here the CDR3 reads CASRSLAGVNEQYF. The CDR3, as DNA: TGTGCCAGCCGGTCCCTAGCGGGAGTCAACGAGCAGTACTTC. Combining the CDR3 with reference TRBV11-2 and TRBJ2-7 gives the whole variable domain EAGVAQSPRYKIIEKRQSVAFWCNPISGHATLYWYQQILGQGPKLLIQFQNNGVVDDSQLPKDRFSAERLKGVDSTLKIQPAKLEDSAVYLCASRSLAGVNEQYFGPGTRLTVT.

This clone has more than one count but fewer than ten. This chain links TRBV11-2 with TRBJ1-4; 7 positions match TRBD1. V was pared by 3 bases and J by 3 bases, with 7 bases of the junction left unmatched. The V gene's germline CDR1 is SGHAT and CDR2 FQNNGV. The CDR3 contains 16 residues. The CDR3 sequence is CASSLLAGGANEKLFF. The CDR3 coding sequence is TGTGCCAGCAGCTTGCTAGCAGGGGGAGCTAATGAAAAACTGTTTTTT.

This clone showed up just a few times. The chain employs TRBV5-4 and TRBJ2-7; D remains unclear. V dropped 3 bases and J dropped 1 base, with 5 bases sitting between them. The CDR3 sequence is 12 residues long. Looked up from germline, CDR1 is SGHNT and CDR2 is YYREEE (reference sequence). The CDR3 region has the DNA TGTGCCAGCAGCTCAAAATCCTACGAGCAGTACTTC. Translated: CASSSKSYEQYF.

This clone was found a few times. The chain uses TRBV16 and TRBJ2-2; tentatively, D is TRBD2 (6 bases). Trimming pared 7 bases from V and 6 bases from J, leaving 18 bases between. The CDR3 is made up of 15 amino acids. The germline gives CDR1 KGHSY, CDR2 FQNENV. The CDR3 sequence: CASIHIGRDSGELFF. The CDR3 DNA reads as TGTGCCAGCATCCATATCGGCAGGGACTCCGGGGAGCTGTTTTTT. Drawing the rest from reference TRBV16 and TRBJ2-2, the complete variable domain is GEEVAQTPKHLVRGEGQKAKLYCAPIKGHSYVFWYQQVLKNEFKFLISFQNENVFDETGMPKERFSAKCLPNSPCSLEIQATKLEDSAVYFCASIHIGRDSGELFFGEGSRLTVL.

This clone was counted between two and nine times. The gene calls are TRBV5-4 and TRBJ2-3, with 9 nucleotides matching TRBD2. Looked up from germline, CDR1 is SGHNT and CDR2 is YYREEE (reference sequence). Trimming cost V 0 bases and J 1 base; bases outside gene matches: 3. The CDR3 runs to 16 residues. CDR3 coding DNA: TGTGCCAGCAGCTTGGGAGCGGGGGGCCGCACAGATACGCAGTATTTT. Amino acids: CASSLGAGGRTDTQYF. The full variable domain, with the rest looked up from reference TRBV5-4 and TRBJ2-3, is ETGVTQSPTHLIKTRGQQVTLRCSSQSGHNTVSWYQQALGQGPQFIFQYYREEENGRGNFPPRFSGLQFPNYSSELNVNALELDDSALYLCASSLGAGGRTDTQYFGPGTRLTVL.

This clone was found once. The rearrangement links TRBV28 to TRBJ2-5; weak D call: TRBD2 (6 bases). This CDR3 is built from 15 residues. V lost 3 bases, J lost 0 bases, and 11 bases lay in between. CDR1 and CDR2 from the germline V gene are MDHEN and SYDVKM. The CDR3 protein is CASSFFGGNQETQYF. CDR3 bases: TGTGCCAGCAGTTTTTTTGGGGGGAACCAAGAGACCCAGTACTTC.

V and J are TRBV6-1 and TRBJ2-2; the D gene is possibly TRBD2 (5 bases). This CDR3 region has 13 residues. The V end was cut by 7 bases, the J end by 7 bases, with 13 bases between. Germline V gene sequence: CDR1 MNHNS, CDR2 SASEGT. DNA for the CDR3: TGTGCCAGCAAACTAGACGTCATCGGGGAGCTGTTTTTT. Residues: CASKLDVIGELFF.

The sample holds a few counts of this clone. The V gene is TRBV6-6, the J gene TRBJ2-2; D perhaps matches TRBD2 (6 bases). Germline values: CDR1 MNHNY, CDR2 SVGAGI (reference sequence). Trimming pared 6 bases from V and 4 bases from J, leaving 15 bases between. CDR3 length equals 15 residues. The CDR3 DNA reads as TGTGCCAGCAGCCTTACTAGCAAGAGCACCGGGGAGCTGTTTTTT. Its protein is CASSLTSKSTGELFF.

V gene TRBV7-2 combines with J gene TRBJ2-7, with 8 bases that match TRBD2. Per the germline V gene, CDR1 is SGHTA and CDR2 is FQGNSA. Trimming at V came to 2 bases and at J to 5 bases, leaving 5 bases not matched to a gene. The CDR3 length is 14 residues. CDR3 sequence reads: CASSLPGGPHEQYF. CDR3 DNA: TGTGCCAGCAGCTTACCGGGAGGGCCTCACGAGCAGTACTTC. Using reference TRBV7-2 and TRBJ2-7 for the parts outside the CDR3, the full variable domain is GAGVSQSPSNKVTEKGKDVELRCDPISGHTALYWYRQSLGQGLEFLIYFQGNSAPDKSGLPSDRFSAERTGGSVSTLTIQRTQQEDSAVYLCASSLPGGPHEQYFGPGTRLTVT.

The chain joins TRBV6-5 to TRBJ1-2; D call uncertain. Trimming removed 5 bases from V and 4 bases from J, with 11 bases in between. CDR1 and CDR2 from the germline V gene are MNHEY and SVGAGI. The CDR3 is 13 amino acids. The CDR3 sequence: CASSKSGSYGYTF. Written as DNA, the CDR3 is TGTGCCAGCAGTAAGTCAGGATCCTATGGCTACACCTTC.

This clone was observed a few times. The rearrangement joins TRBV28 to TRBJ1-1; 10 bases match TRBD1. This CDR3 region has 14 residues. Trimming took 6 bases from V and 4 from J; bases not matched to a gene: 5. From germline, CDR1 is MDHEN and CDR2 SYDVKM. The CDR3 DNA reads TGTGCCAGCAGACGGGACAGGGGAGGCACTGAAGCTTTCTTT. It specifies CASRRDRGGTEAFF.

This chain connects TRBV4-2 to TRBJ1-3; TRBD1 matches 7 bases. From germline, CDR1 is LGHNA and CDR2 YNFKEQ. The ends lost 3 bases at V and 4 bases at J; junction bases unmatched: 6. The CDR3 covers 15 residues. In nucleotides, the CDR3 is TGTGCCAGCAGCCAGGCCGGGACAGAAGGAAACACCATATATTTT. Its translation: CASSQAGTEGNTIYF.

This clone was picked up a small number of times. The rearrangement links TRBV6-5 to TRBJ2-7; 7 bases fit TRBD1. Germline V lookup: CDR1 MNHEY, CDR2 SVGAGI. With V trimmed by 9 bases and J by 1 base, 6 bases remained unmatched. The CDR3 sequence is 13 residues long. The CDR3 DNA reads as TGTGCCAGTAAACAGGGGAGTTCCTACGAGCAGTACTTC. This encodes CASKQGSSYEQYF.

The genes are TRBV5-1 and TRBJ1-2, with no clear D. The length of the CDR3 is 13 residues. Germline assignment: CDR1 SGHRS and CDR2 YFSETQ. The V end lost 2 bases, the J end lost 3 bases, and 8 bases lay between the germline ends. CDR3 in amino acids: CASSFGEYYGYTF. CDR3 DNA: TGCGCCAGCAGCTTCGGGGAATACTATGGCTACACCTTC.

This clone appeared a few times. The chain is built from TRBV4-1 and TRBJ1-1, with D perhaps matching TRBD1 (6 bases). CDR1 and CDR2 (germline): MGHRA, YSYEKL. V was pared by 0 bases and J by 9 bases, with 17 bases between. The CDR3 covers 15 residues. The CDR3 reads CASSQEGRQGLKAFF. DNA for the CDR3: TGCGCCAGCAGCCAAGAAGGTAGGCAGGGGTTGAAAGCTTTCTTT.

This clone turned up a few times. The rearrangement joins TRBV5-1 to TRBJ1-4; unclear D gene. The V and J ends lost 0 bases and 0 bases respectively, with 9 bases between them. The CDR3 spans 16 residues. Germline-derived CDR1 and CDR2 are SGHRS and YFSETQ. In DNA form, the CDR3 reads TGCGCCAGCAGCTTGGGACTTGTGTCAACTAATGAAAAACTGTTTTTT. Translating gives CASSLGLVSTNEKLFF.

The chain employs TRBV27 and TRBJ1-5; D gene unclear. Germline values: CDR1 MNHEY, CDR2 SMNVEV (reference sequence). The germline V and J ends were trimmed by 6 bases and 7 bases, with 10 bases remaining between them. This CDR3 has 12 amino acids. CDR3 sequence reads: CASSILGQPQHF. The CDR3 coding sequence is TGTGCCAGCAGCATACTCGGGCAGCCCCAGCATTTT.

CDR3 sequence: CASSLAVGHYSGELFF. CDR3 in DNA: TGTGCCAGCAGCTTAGCCGTGGGTCACTATTCCGGGGAGCTGTTTTTT. This chain uses TRBV7-2 with TRBJ2-2; no reliable D call. The CDR3 is 16 amino acids. Germline assignment: CDR1 SGHTA and CDR2 FQGNSA. V lost 0 bases, J lost 6 bases, and 14 bases lay in between.

This rearrangement joins TRBV7-2 to TRBJ2-1; D perhaps matches TRBD2 (5 bases). The CDR3 totals 14 residues. Germline CDR1 and CDR2: SGHTA and FQGNSA. The V end was cut by 1 base, the J end by 9 bases, with 13 bases between. The CDR3: CASSLVGSLAEQFF. CDR3 nucleotides: TGTGCCAGCAGCTTAGTTGGGAGCCTGGCTGAGCAGTTCTTC.

CDR3 sequence: CAWSVRGGGTDTQYF. The DNA for the CDR3 is TGTGCCTGGAGTGTACGAGGGGGTGGCACAGATACGCAGTATTTT. V and J are TRBV30 and TRBJ2-3; a possible D gene is TRBD1 (6 bases). The CDR3 has 15 amino acids. Looked up from germline, CDR1 is GTSNPN and CDR2 is SVGIG (reference sequence). V lost 0 bases and J lost 1, with 11 bases in between.

The genes are TRBV21-1 and TRBJ1-1; TRBD1 is taken as the D call from the table, unchecked against the DNA. TRBV21-1 is flagged as a pseudogene. This CDR3 has 15 residues. CDR3 coding DNA: TGTGCCAGCAGCAAAAAAGAGACAGGGAACACTGAAGCTTTCTTT. It codes for CASSKKETGNTEAFF.

The chain couples TRBV23-1 to TRBJ2-3; 10 bases map to TRBD2. TRBV23-1 is filed as an ORF, its function uncertain. The V gene end was trimmed by 5 bases and the J gene end by 3 bases; junction bases not matched to a gene: 8. CDR3 length: 16 residues. In nucleotides, the CDR3 is TGCGCCAGCAGTTTTAGCGGGGGGTTACTAACAGATACGCAGTATTTT. It encodes CASSFSGGLLTDTQYF.

This clone was seen only once. The J gene is TRBJ1-4, the V gene TRBV6-5, with D unclear. The CDR3 runs 15 residues. V was pared by 4 bases and J by 7 bases, with 16 bases between. The V gene's germline CDR1 is MNHEY and CDR2 SVGAGI. The CDR3 here is CASSSRPRLAEKLFF. The CDR3 DNA reads as TGTGCCAGCAGTTCACGCCCCCGCCTGGCTGAAAAACTGTTTTTT.

DNA of the CDR3: TGTGCCAGCAGCGTAGCGAGCGGGGTAAGAGATACGCAGTATTTT. Its protein is CASSVASGVRDTQYF. This sequence joins TRBV9 and TRBJ2-3; 7 nucleotides agree with TRBD2. Losses at the gene ends were 0 bases for V and 5 bases for J; bases not matched to a gene: 6. This CDR3 spans 15 amino acids. Germline V gives CDR1 SGDLS, CDR2 YYNGEE. Full variable domain (missing parts from reference TRBV9 and TRBJ2-3): DSGVTQTPKHLITATGQRVTLRCSPRSGDLSVYWYQQSLDQGLQFLIQYYNGEERAKGNILERFSAQQFPDLHSELNLSSLELGDSALYFCASSVASGVRDTQYFGPGTRLTVL.

The rearrangement uses TRBV19 and TRBJ2-3, with 9 bases aligning to TRBD1. V lost 6 bases to trimming and J lost 3 bases; unmatched junction nucleotides: 7. Germline CDR1 reads LNHDA; CDR2 reads SQIVND (reference sequence). The CDR3 loop spans 15 amino acids. In DNA form, the CDR3 reads TGTGCCAGTAGACCAGGACAGGGGATTACAGATACGCAGTATTTT. The encoded protein is CASRPGQGITDTQYF.

The CDR3 nucleotides are TGTGCCAGCAGCGCCCAATACGGGGGTAACACCGGGGAGCTGTTTTTT. Protein product: CASSAQYGGNTGELFF. The chain joins TRBV9 to TRBJ2-2; D is possibly TRBD2 (6 bases). Trimming shortened V by 3 bases and J by 2 bases, and 14 bases separated the two germline ends. The CDR3 totals 16 residues. In germline, CDR1 is SGDLS, CDR2 YYNGEE.

This clone has a handful of counts. The chain joins TRBV27 to TRBJ1-4; possibly TRBD1 for D (6 bases). The length of the CDR3 is 15 residues. V was pared by 6 bases and J by 7 bases, with 18 bases between. The germline CDR1 and CDR2 sequences are MNHEY and SMNVEV (reference sequence). The CDR3, as DNA: TGTGCCAGCAGGCGCGCGGGGGGCGCTTTTGAAAAACTGTTTTTT. Amino acid sequence: CASRRAGGAFEKLFF.

The gene calls are TRBV28 and TRBJ1-3; TRBD1 might be the D (6 bases). CDR1 and CDR2 from the germline V gene are MDHEN and SYDVKM. This CDR3 is built from 16 residues. Trimming removed 4 bases at V and 7 bases at J, with 20 bases between. The CDR3 region has the DNA TGTGCCAGCAGTTCCCGGGAGGGGGGGGTGGTGAACACCATATATTTT. Protein product: CASSSREGGVVNTIYF. Full variable domain (outside the CDR3, taken from reference TRBV28 and TRBJ1-3): DVKVTQSSRYLVKRTGEKVFLECVQDMDHENMFWYRQDPGLGLRLIYFSYDVKMKEKGDIPEGYSVSREKKERFSLILESASTNQTSMYLCASSSREGGVVNTIYFGEGSWLTVV.